This TCR beta chain was recorded in a study of blood T cell repertoires in COVID-19. Study-level information: Both acute and convalescent COVID-19 samples were obtained from the United States, Italy and Spain. From T cells, B-cell-depleted T cells, or PBMCs came the material, which was cDNA or gDNA.

The method was immunoSEQ multiplex PCR; TCRdb's version includes in-frame clones alone and lacks a portion of them. The repertoire consists of fewer than 40,000 clones, with roughly 80% occurring once and the leading ten covering around 3%. Germline CDR1 and CDR2: SGHRS and YFSETQ. The length of the CDR3 is 15 residues. V shed 0 bases, J shed 10 bases, and the junction held 9 bases outside the gene matches. Followed longitudinally, the Seattle patients had been enrolled during active infection. The rearrangement joins TRBV5-1 to TRBJ2-1, with 8 positions matching TRBD1. The clonotype comes from a man aged 65 to 85 with COVID-19, enrolled during active disease. Source material: peripheral blood. CDR3 region: CASSLEGQGAGEQFF. DNA for the CDR3: TGCGCCAGCAGCTTGGAAGGACAGGGAGCCGGGGAGCAGTTCTTC.